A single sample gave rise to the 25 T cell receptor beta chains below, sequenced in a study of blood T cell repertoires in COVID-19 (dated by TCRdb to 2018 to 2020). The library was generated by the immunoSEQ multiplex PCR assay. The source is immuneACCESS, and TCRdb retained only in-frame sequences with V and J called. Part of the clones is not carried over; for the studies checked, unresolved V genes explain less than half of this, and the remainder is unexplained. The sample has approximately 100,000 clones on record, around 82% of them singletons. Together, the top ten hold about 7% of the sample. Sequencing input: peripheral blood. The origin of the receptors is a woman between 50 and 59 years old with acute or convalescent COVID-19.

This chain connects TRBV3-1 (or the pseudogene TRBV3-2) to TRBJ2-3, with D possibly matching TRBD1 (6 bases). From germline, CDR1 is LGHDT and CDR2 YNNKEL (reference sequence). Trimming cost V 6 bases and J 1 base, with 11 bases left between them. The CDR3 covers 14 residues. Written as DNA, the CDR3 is TGTGCCAGCAGGCAAAGACAGGGCACAGATACGCAGTATTTT. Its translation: CASRQRQGTDTQYF.

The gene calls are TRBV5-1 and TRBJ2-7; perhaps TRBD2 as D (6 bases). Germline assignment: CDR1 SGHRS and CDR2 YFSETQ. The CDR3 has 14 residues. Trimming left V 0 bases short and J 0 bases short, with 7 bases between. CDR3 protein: CASSLGGLSYEQYF. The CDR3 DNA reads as TGCGCCAGCAGCTTGGGGGGACTCTCCTACGAGCAGTACTTC.

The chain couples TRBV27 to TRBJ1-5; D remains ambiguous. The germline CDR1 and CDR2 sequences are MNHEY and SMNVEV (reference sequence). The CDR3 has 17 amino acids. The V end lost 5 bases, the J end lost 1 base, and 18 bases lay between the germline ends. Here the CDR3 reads CASSPQGSRGSNQPQHF. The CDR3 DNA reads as TGTGCCAGCAGTCCCCAAGGGTCCCGAGGGAGCAATCAGCCCCAGCATTTT.

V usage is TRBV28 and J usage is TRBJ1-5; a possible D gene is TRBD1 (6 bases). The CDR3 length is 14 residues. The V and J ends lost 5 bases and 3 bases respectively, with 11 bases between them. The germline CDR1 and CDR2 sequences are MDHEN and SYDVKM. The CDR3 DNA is TGTGCCAGCAGTCCCAGACAGGACAATCAGCCCCAGCATTTT. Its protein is CASSPRQDNQPQHF.

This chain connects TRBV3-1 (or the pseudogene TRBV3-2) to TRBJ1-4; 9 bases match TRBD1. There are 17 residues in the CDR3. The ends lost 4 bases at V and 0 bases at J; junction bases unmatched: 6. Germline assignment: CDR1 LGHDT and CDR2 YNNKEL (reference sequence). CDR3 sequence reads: CASSLGQGHTTNEKLFF. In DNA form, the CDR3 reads TGTGCCAGCAGCCTGGGACAGGGCCATACAACTAATGAAAAACTGTTTTTT.

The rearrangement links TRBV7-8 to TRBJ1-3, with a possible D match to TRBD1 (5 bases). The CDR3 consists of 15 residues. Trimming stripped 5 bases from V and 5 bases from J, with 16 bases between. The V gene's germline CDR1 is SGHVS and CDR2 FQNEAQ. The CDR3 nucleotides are TGTGCCAGCAGCCTAACGGGACTAGCAAGAAACACCATATATTTT. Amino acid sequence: CASSLTGLARNTIYF.

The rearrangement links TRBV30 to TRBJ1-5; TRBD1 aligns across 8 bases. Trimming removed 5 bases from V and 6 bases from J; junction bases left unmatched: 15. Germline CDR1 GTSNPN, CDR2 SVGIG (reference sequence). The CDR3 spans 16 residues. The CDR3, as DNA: TGTGCCTGGGCCCGACAGGGGAGGTCGTCCGGTCAGCCCCAGCATTTT. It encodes CAWARQGRSSGQPQHF. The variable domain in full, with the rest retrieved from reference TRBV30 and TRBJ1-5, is SQTIHQWPATLVQPVGSPLSLECTVEGTSNPNLYWYRQAAGRGLQLLFYSVGIGQISSEVPQNLSASRPQDRQFILSSKKLLLSDSGFYLCAWARQGRSSGQPQHFGDGTRLSIL.

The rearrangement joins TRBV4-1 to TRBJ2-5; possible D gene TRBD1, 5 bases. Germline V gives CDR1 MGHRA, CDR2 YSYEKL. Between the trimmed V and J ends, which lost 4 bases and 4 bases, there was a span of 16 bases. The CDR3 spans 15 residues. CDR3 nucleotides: TGCGCCAGCAGCCCCTCCGCGCAGGGAAGAGAGACCCAGTACTTC. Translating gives CASSPSAQGRETQYF.

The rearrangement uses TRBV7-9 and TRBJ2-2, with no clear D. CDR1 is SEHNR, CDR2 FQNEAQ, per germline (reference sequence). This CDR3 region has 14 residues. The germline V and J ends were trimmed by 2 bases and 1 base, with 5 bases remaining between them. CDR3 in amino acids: CASSLSRNTGELFF. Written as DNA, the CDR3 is TGTGCCAGCAGCTTATCTCGGAACACCGGGGAGCTGTTTTTT.

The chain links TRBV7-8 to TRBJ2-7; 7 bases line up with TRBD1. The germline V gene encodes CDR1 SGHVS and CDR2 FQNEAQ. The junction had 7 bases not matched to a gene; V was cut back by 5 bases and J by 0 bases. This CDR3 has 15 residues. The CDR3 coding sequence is TGTGCCAGCAGCCCGTTGGGGGACAGCTCCTACGAGCAGTACTTC. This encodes CASSPLGDSSYEQYF.

The CDR3 DNA reads as TGTGCCAGCAGCTTACTCAAGGGGGAAGCTGAAGCTTTCTTT. As protein: CASSLLKGEAEAFF. V and J are TRBV13 and TRBJ1-1; D possibly corresponds to TRBD1 (6 bases). Trimming removed 2 bases from V and 6 bases from J, with 13 bases in between. The germline V gene has CDR1 PRHDT and CDR2 FYEKMQ (reference sequence). CDR3 length: 14 residues.

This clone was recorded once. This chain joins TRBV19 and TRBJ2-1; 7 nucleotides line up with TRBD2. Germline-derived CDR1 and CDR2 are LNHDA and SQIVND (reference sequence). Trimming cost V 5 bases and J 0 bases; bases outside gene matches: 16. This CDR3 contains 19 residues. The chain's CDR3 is CASSSPGVAGGSSYNEQFF. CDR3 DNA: TGTGCCAGTAGTTCCCCCGGGGTAGCGGGTGGGAGCTCCTACAATGAGCAGTTCTTC.

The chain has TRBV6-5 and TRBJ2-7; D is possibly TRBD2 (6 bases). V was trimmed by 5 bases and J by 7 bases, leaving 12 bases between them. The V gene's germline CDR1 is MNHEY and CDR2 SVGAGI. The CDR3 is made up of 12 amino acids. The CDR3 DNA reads TGTGCCAGCAGTCTCCCGGCGGGGGAGCAGTACTTC. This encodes CASSLPAGEQYF.

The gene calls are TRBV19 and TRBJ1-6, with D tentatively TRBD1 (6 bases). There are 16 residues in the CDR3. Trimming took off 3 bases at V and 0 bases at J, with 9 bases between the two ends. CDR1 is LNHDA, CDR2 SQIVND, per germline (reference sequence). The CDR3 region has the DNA TGTGCCAGTAGTATCACAGGGACCTCCTATAATTCACCCCTCCACTTT. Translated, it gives CASSITGTSYNSPLHF.

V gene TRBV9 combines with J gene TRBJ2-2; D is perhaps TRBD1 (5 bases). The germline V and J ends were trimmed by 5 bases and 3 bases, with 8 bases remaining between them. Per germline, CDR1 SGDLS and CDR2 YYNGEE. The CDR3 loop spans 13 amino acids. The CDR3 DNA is TGTGCCAGCAGGACAGTGGACACCGGGGAGCTGTTTTTT. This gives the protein CASRTVDTGELFF.

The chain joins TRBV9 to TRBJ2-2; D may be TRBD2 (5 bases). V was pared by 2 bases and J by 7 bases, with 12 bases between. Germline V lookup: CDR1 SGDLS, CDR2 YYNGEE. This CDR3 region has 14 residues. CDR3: CASSVSDSRGELFF. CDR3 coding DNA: TGTGCCAGCAGCGTTTCGGACTCCCGCGGGGAGCTGTTTTTT.

The CDR3 spells CASSEHTINSPLHF. The CDR3 DNA reads TGTGCCAGCAGTGAACATACAATCAATTCACCCCTCCACTTT. The chain employs TRBV25-1 and TRBJ1-6; no clear D. The germline V and J ends were trimmed by 2 bases and 7 bases, with 9 bases remaining between them. This CDR3 spans 14 amino acids. Germline V gene data show CDR1 as MGHDK and CDR2 as SYGVNS.

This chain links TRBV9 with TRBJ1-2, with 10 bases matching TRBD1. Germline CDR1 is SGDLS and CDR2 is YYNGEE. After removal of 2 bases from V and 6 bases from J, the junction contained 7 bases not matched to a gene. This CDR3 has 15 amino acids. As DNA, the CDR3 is TGTGCCAGCAGCGTGAACCCCGGGACAGGGGATGGCTACACCTTC. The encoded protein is CASSVNPGTGDGYTF.

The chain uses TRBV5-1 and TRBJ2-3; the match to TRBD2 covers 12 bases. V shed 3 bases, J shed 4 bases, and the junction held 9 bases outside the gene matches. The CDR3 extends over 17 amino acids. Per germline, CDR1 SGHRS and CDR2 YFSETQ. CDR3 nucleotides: TGCGCCAGCAGCTCATTTTTACTAGCGGGGGGCCCAGATACGCAGTATTTT. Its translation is CASSSFLLAGGPDTQYF.

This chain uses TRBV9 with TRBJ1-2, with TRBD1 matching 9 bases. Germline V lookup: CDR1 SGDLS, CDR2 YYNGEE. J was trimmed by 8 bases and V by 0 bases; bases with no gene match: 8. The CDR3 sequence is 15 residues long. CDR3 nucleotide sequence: TGTGCCAGCAGCGTAGAGGGACAGGGAATGCACGGCTACACCTTC. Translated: CASSVEGQGMHGYTF.

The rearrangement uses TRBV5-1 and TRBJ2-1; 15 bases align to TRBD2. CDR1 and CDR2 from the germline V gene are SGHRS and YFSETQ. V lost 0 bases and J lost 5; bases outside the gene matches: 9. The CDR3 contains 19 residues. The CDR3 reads CASSLDRSGLAGGHNEQFF. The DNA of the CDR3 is TGCGCCAGCAGCTTGGATCGCTCCGGACTAGCGGGGGGGCACAATGAGCAGTTCTTC.

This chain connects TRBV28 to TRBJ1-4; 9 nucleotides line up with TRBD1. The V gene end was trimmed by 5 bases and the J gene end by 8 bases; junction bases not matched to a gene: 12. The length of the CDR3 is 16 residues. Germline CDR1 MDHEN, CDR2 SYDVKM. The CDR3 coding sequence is TGTGCCAGCAGTCCCCAGGGACAGGGAGGAAGAGAAAAACTGTTTTTT. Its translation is CASSPQGQGGREKLFF.

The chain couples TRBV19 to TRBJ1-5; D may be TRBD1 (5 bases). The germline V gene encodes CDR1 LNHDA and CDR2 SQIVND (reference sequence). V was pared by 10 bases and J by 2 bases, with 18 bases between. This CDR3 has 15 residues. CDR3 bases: TGTGCCACCGACCATAACCAGGGTGGCAATCAGCCCCAGCATTTT. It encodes CATDHNQGGNQPQHF.

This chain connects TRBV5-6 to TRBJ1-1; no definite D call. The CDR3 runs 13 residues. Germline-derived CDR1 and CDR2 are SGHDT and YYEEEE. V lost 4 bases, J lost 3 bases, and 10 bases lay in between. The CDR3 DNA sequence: TGTGCCAGCAGCCCGAACACCTACACTGAAGCTTTCTTT. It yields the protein CASSPNTYTEAFF.

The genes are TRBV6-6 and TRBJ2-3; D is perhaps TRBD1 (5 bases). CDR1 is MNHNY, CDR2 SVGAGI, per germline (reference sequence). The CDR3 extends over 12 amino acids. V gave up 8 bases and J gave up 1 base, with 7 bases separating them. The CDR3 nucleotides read TGTGCCAGCGGCAGGGGCACAGATACGCAGTATTTT. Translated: CASGRGTDTQYF.